These 10 T cell receptor beta chains share one sample of origin, sequenced in a study of T cell changes during pregnancy in multiple sclerosis. Only in-frame clones appear in the TCRdb table, and some are missing; sequencing was by immunoSEQ multiplex PCR. The sample shows 90,000 to 95,000 clones, approximately 90% of them seen only once. Material: peripheral blood, obtained before pregnancy. These receptors all come from a female donor with multiple sclerosis, enrolled in a pregnancy study.

This chain connects TRBV30 to TRBJ2-7; TRBD2 agrees at 10 bases. Germline values: CDR1 GTSNPN, CDR2 SVGIG (reference sequence). Unmatched junction bases numbered 5, after V lost 3 bases and J lost 0 bases. CDR3 length equals 15 residues. The CDR3 nucleotides read TGTGCCTGGAGAGTAGCGGGAGGCCTCTCCTACGAGCAGTACTTC. This codes for CAWRVAGGLSYEQYF.

This clone appeared a single time. The J gene is TRBJ1-3, the V gene TRBV28, with D uncertain. Trimming removed 6 bases from V and 0 bases from J, with 9 bases in between. Germline values: CDR1 MDHEN, CDR2 SYDVKM. This CDR3 region has 14 residues. CDR3 sequence (DNA): TGTGCCAGCAGGGTCGTAGACTCTGGAAACACCATATATTTT. Translation: CASRVVDSGNTIYF.

The J gene is TRBJ2-5, the V gene TRBV5-8, with TRBD2 matching over 11 bases. This CDR3 comprises 15 residues. J gave up 4 bases and V 4 bases, and 6 bases lay outside the gene matches. Germline CDR1 SGHTS, CDR2 YDEGEE. CDR3 amino acids: CASSRGLAAPETQYF. The CDR3 DNA reads as TGTGCCAGCAGCAGGGGACTAGCGGCACCAGAGACCCAGTACTTC.

The chain combines TRBV12-5 with TRBJ2-7; D may be TRBD1 (6 bases). The V and J ends lost 0 bases and 1 base respectively, with 16 bases between them. Germline V gene sequence: CDR1 LGHNT, CDR2 FRNRAP. The CDR3 has 17 amino acids. CDR3 in DNA: TGTGCTAGTGGTTTGGTCCTCGGACAGAGGGGATCCTACGAGCAGTACTTC. Protein: CASGLVLGQRGSYEQYF.

This clone has only one observation. The chain uses TRBV6-5 and TRBJ1-1; D perhaps matches TRBD1 (6 bases). V lost 7 bases and J lost 4, with 13 bases in between. CDR1 MNHEY and CDR2 SVGAGI come from the germline V gene. This CDR3 comprises 13 residues. The CDR3 region has the DNA TGTGCCAGCACAGAGGGGGGGATCACTGAAGCTTTCTTT. As protein: CASTEGGITEAFF.

The sample holds a few counts of this clone. The chain uses TRBV4-2 and TRBJ2-7, with 7 bases identical to TRBD1. Trimming took 3 bases from V and 1 from J; bases not matched to a gene: 9. The germline gives CDR1 LGHNA, CDR2 YNFKEQ. This CDR3 has 16 residues. In DNA form, the CDR3 reads TGTGCCAGCAGCCATGTAGGACAGGTATGGTCCTACGAGCAGTACTTC. Translated: CASSHVGQVWSYEQYF.

The V and J genes are TRBV2 and TRBJ1-4; the D gene is possibly TRBD1 (5 bases). The CDR3 has 14 residues. Trimming removed 3 bases from V and 6 bases from J, with 11 bases in between. CDR1 is SNHLY and CDR2 is FYNNEI in the germline V gene. The chain's CDR3 is CASSDEAGYEKLFF. CDR3 nucleotide sequence: TGTGCCAGCAGTGATGAGGCAGGGTATGAAAAACTGTTTTTT.

This clone was counted a single time. The chain couples TRBV18 to TRBJ1-2; no reliable D call. The CDR3 runs to 14 residues. The ends were cut back, 0 bases at V and 5 bases at J, with 10 bases in the middle. CDR1 and CDR2 from the germline V gene are KGHSH and LQKENI. The DNA for the CDR3 is TGTGCCAGCTCACCACCGGAGCCGAGGTATGGCTACACCTTC. Translated, it gives CASSPPEPRYGYTF.

V is TRBV10-2 and J is TRBJ1-1; D is possibly TRBD1 (6 bases). CDR1 is WSHSY, CDR2 SAAADI, per germline. Trimming cost V 5 bases and J 3 bases, with 19 bases left between them. This CDR3 has 16 residues. CDR3 DNA sequence: TGCGCCAGCAGTCGTTTAGGACAGACACTGGACACTGAAGCTTTCTTT. Translated: CASSRLGQTLDTEAFF.

The rearrangement links TRBV5-6 to TRBJ1-2, with a possible D match to TRBD1 (6 bases). Germline V gene data show CDR1 as SGHDT and CDR2 as YYEEEE. V was clipped by 4 bases and J by 4 bases, with 14 bases between them. CDR3 length: 14 residues. Here the CDR3 DNA reads TGTGCCAGCAGCGGTGACAGGTGGGTCTATGGCTACACCTTC. Protein sequence: CASSGDRWVYGYTF.